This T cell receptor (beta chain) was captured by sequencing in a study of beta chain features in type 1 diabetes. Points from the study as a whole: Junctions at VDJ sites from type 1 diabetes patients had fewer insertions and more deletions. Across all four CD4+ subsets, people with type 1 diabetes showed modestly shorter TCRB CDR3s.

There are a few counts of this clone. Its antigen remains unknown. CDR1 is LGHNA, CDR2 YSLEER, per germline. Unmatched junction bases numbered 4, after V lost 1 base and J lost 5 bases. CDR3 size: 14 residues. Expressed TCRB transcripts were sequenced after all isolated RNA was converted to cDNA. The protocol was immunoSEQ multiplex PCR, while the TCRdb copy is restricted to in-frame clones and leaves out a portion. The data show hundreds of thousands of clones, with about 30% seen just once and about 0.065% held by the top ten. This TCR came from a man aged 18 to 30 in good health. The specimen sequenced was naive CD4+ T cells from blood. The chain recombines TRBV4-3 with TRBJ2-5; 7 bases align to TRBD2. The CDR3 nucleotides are TGCGCCAGCAGCCAAGGGCTAGCGGCGGAGACCCAGTACTTC. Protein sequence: CASSQGLAAETQYF.